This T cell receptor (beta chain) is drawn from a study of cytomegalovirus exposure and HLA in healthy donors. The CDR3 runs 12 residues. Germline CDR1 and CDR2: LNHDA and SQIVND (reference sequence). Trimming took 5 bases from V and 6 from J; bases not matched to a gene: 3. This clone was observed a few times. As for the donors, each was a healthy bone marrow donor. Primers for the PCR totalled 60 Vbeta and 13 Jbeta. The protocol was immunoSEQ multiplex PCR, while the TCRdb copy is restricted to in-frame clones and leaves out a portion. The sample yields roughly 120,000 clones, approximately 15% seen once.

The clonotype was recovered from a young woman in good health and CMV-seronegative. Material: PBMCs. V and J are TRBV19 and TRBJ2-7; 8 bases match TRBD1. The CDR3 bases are TGTGCCAGTAGTTTGGACAGGGTCGAGCAGTACTTC. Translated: CASSLDRVEQYF.